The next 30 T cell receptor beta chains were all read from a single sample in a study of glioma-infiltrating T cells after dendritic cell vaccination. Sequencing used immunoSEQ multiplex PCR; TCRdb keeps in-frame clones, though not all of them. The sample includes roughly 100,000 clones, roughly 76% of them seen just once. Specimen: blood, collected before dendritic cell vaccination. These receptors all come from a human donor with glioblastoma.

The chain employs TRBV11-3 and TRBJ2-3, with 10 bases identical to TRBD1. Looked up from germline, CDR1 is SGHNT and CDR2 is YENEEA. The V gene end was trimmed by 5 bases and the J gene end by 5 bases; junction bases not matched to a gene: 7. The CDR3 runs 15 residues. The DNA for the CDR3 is TGTGCCAGCAGCAGCGGGACAGGGGATGTAGATACGCAGTATTTT. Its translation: CASSSGTGDVDTQYF.

The CDR3 spells CASSYGRVFDTEAFF. CDR3 in DNA: TGTGCCAGCAGTTACGGCAGGGTTTTTGACACTGAAGCTTTCTTT. The chain couples TRBV6-5 to TRBJ1-1; a possible D gene is TRBD1 (5 bases). V was pared by 2 bases and J by 3 bases, with 13 bases between. There are 15 residues in the CDR3. The germline V gene encodes CDR1 MNHEY and CDR2 SVGAGI.

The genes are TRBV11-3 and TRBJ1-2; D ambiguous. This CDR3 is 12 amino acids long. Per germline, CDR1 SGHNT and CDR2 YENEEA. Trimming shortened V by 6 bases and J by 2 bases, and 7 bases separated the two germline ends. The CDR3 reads CASSLRNYGYTF. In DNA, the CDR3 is TGTGCCAGCAGTCTACGGAACTATGGCTACACCTTC. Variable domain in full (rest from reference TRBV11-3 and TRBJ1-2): EAGVVQSPRYKIIEKKQPVAFWCNPISGHNTLYWYLQNLGQGPELLIRYENEEAVDDSQLPKDRFSAERLKGVDSTLKIQPAELGDSAVYLCASSLRNYGYTFGSGTRLTVV.

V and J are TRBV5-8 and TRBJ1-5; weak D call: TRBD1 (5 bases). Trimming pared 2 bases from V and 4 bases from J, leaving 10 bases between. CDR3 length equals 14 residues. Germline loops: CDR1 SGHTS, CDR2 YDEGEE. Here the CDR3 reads CASSFVGGNQPQHF. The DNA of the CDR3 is TGTGCCAGCAGCTTTGTGGGGGGGAATCAGCCCCAGCATTTT.

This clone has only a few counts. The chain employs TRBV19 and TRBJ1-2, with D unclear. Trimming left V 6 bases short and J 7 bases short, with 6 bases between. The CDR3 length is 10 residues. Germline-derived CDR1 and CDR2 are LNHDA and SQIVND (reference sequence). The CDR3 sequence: CASREGGYTF. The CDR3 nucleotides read TGTGCCAGTAGGGAGGGTGGCTACACCTTC.

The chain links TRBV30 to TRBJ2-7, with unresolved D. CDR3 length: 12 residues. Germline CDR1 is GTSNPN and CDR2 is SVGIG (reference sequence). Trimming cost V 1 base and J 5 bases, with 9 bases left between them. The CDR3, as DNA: TGTGCCTGGAGTGGCAGTGGCCACGAGCAGTACTTC. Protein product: CAWSGSGHEQYF.

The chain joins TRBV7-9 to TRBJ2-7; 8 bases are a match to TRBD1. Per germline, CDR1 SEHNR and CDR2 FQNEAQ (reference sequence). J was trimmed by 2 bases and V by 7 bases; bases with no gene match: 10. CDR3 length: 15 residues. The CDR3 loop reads CASTPGGRATYEQYF. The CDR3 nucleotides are TGTGCCAGCACCCCAGGGGGCAGGGCTACCTACGAGCAGTACTTC. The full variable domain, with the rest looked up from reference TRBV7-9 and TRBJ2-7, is DTGVSQNPRHKITKRGQNVTFRCDPISEHNRLYWYRQTLGQGPEFLTYFQNEAQLEKSRLLSDRFSAERPKGSFSTLEIQRTEQGDSAMYLCASTPGGRATYEQYFGPGTRLTVT.

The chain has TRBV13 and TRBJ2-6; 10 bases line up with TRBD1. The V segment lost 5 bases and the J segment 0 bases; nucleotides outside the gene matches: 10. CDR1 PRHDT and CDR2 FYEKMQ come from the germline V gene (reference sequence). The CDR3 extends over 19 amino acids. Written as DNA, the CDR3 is TGTGCCAGCAGCATACAGGGACAGGGGATATTCTCTGGGGCCAACGTCCTGACTTTC. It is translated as CASSIQGQGIFSGANVLTF.

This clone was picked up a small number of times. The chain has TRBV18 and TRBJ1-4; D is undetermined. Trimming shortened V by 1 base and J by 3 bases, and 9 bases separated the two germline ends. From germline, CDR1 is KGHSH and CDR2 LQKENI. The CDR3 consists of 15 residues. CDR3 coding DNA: TGTGCCAGCTCACCACTTCGCACGGCTAATGAAAAACTGTTTTTT. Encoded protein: CASSPLRTANEKLFF.

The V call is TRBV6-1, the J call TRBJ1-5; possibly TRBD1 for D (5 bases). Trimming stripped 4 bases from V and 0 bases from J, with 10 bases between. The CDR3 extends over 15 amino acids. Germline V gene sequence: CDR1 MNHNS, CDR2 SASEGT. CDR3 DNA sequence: TGTGCCAGCAGTGCCCGGGACTATAGCAATCAGCCCCAGCATTTT. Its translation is CASSARDYSNQPQHF.

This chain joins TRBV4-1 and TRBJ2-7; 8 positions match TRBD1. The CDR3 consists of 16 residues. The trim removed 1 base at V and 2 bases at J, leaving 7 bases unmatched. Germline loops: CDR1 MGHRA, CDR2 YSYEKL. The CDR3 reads CASSQGPGQVAYEQYF. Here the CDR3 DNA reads TGCGCCAGCAGCCAAGGACCGGGACAGGTGGCCTACGAGCAGTACTTC.

This CDR3 is CASSLRGGITGELFF. The DNA for the CDR3 is TGTGCCAGCAGTTTAAGGGGGGGAATCACCGGGGAGCTGTTTTTT. The chain joins TRBV6-6 to TRBJ2-2; D is perhaps TRBD2 (7 bases). CDR1 is MNHNY, CDR2 SVGAGI, per germline (reference sequence). The V and J ends lost 4 bases and 4 bases respectively, with 13 bases between them. The CDR3 runs 15 residues.

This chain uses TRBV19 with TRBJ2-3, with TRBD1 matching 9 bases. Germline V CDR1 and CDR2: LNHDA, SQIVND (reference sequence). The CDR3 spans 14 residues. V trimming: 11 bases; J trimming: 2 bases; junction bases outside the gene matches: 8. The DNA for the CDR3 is TGTGCCCCACCCGGACAGGGGCCCACAGATACGCAGTATTTT. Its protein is CAPPGQGPTDTQYF.

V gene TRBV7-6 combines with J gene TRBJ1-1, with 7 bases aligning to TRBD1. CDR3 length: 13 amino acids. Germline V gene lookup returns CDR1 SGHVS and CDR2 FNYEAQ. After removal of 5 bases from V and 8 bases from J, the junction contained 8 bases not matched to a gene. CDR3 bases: TGTGCCAGCAGCCCCCCGGACAGGAGGGAAGCTTTCTTT. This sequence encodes CASSPPDRREAFF.

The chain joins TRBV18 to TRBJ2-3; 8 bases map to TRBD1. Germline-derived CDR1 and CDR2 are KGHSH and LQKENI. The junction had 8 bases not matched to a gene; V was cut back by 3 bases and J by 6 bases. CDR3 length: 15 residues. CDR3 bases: TGTGCCAGCTCACCGGGGCAGGGGGCGTCCGATACGCAGTATTTT. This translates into CASSPGQGASDTQYF.

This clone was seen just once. CDR3 nucleotide sequence: TGTGCCAGCAGCAGAGCGTTGGCGAACACTGAAGCTTTCTTT. It translates to CASSRALANTEAFF. V usage is TRBV21-1 and J usage is TRBJ1-1; TRBD1, the table's D call, lacks a check against the DNA. TRBV21-1 is an annotated pseudogene. This CDR3 has 14 residues.

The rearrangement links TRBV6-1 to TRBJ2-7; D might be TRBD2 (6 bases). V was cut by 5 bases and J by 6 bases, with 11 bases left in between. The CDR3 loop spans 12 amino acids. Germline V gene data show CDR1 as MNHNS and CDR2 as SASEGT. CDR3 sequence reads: CASSYQGGEQYF. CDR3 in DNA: TGTGCCAGCAGTTATCAGGGAGGCGAGCAGTACTTC.

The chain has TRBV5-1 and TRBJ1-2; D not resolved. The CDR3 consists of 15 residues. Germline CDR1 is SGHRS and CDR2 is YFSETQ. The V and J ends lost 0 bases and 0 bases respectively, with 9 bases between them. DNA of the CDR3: TGCGCCAGCAGCTTGGAACGGAGACCTAACTATGGCTACACCTTC. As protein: CASSLERRPNYGYTF.

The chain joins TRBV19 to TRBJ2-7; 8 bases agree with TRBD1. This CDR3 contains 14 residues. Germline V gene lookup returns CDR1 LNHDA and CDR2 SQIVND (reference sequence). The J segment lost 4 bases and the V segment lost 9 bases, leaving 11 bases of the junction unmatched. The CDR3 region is CASQGGRGLYEQYF. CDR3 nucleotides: TGTGCCAGCCAGGGGGGCAGGGGGCTGTACGAGCAGTACTTC.

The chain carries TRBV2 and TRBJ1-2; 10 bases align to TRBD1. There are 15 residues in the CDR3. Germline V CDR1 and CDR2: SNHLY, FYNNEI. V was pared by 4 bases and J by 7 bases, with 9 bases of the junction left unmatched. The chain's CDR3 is CASSVDRGTFGGYTF. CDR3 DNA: TGTGCCAGCAGTGTGGACAGGGGGACGTTTGGTGGCTACACCTTC.

The CDR3 DNA is TGTGCCAGCAGCTTAGGGCAGGGGGCCTATGGCTACACCTTC. Its translation is CASSLGQGAYGYTF. The chain has TRBV7-8 and TRBJ1-2, with TRBD1 matching over 8 bases. This CDR3 spans 14 amino acids. Germline assignment: CDR1 SGHVS and CDR2 FQNEAQ. The V and J ends lost 1 base and 4 bases, in that order; junction bases with no gene match: 2.

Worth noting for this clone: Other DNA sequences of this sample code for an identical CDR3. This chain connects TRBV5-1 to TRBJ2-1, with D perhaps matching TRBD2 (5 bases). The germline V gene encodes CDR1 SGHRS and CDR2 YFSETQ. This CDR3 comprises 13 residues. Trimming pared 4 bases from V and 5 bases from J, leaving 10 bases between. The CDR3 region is CASSLDYNNEQFF. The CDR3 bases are TGCGCCAGCAGCCTAGACTACAACAATGAGCAGTTCTTC.

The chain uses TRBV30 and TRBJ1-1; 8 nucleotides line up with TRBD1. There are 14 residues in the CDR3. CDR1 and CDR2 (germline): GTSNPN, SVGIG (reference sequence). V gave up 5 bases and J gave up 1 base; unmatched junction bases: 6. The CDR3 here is CAWVLDRGNTEAFF. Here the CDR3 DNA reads TGTGCCTGGGTCTTAGACAGGGGGAACACTGAAGCTTTCTTT.

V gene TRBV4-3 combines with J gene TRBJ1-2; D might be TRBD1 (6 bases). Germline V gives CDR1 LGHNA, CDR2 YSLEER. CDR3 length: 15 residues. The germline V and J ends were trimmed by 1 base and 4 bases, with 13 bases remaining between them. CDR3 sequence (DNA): TGCGCCAGCAGCCAAGTCCGGGACACCTTCTATGGCTACACCTTC. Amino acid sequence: CASSQVRDTFYGYTF.

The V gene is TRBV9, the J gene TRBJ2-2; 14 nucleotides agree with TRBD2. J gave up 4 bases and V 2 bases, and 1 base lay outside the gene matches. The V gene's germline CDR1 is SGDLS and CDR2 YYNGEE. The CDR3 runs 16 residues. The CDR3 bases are TGTGCCAGCAGCGTGACTAGCGGGGGGGCCACCGGGGAGCTGTTTTTT. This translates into CASSVTSGGATGELFF.

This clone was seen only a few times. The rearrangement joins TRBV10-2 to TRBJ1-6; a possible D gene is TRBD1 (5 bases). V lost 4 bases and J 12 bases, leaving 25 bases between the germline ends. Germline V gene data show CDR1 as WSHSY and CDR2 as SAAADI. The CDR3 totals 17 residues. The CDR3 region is CASSAQSYLGQGGPLHF. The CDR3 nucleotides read TGCGCCAGCAGTGCCCAAAGCTACCTCGGGCAGGGAGGACCCCTCCACTTT.

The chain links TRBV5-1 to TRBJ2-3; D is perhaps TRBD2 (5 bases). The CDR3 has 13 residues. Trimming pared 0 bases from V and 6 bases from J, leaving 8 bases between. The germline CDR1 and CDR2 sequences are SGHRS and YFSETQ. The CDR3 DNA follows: TGCGCCAGCAGCTTGGTACCGGGGGATACGCAGTATTTT. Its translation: CASSLVPGDTQYF. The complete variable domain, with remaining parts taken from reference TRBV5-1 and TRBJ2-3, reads KAGVTQTPRYLIKTRGQQVTLSCSPISGHRSVSWYQQTPGQGLQFLFEYFSETQRNKGNFPGRFSGRQFSNSRSEMNVSTLELGDSALYLCASSLVPGDTQYFGPGTRLTVL.

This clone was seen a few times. The CDR3 region is CASSATGLGVGEKLFF. The CDR3 region has the DNA TGTGCCAGCAGCGCGACAGGCCTCGGAGTTGGTGAAAAACTGTTTTTT. V usage is TRBV5-6 and J usage is TRBJ1-4; D might be TRBD1 (6 bases). The CDR3 is made up of 16 amino acids. V lost 4 bases to trimming and J lost 7 bases, with 20 bases between them. Germline CDR1 is SGHDT and CDR2 is YYEEEE. Using reference TRBV5-6 and TRBJ1-4 for the parts outside the CDR3, the full variable domain is DAGVTQSPTHLIKTRGQQVTLRCSPKSGHDTVSWYQQALGQGPQFIFQYYEEEERQRGNFPDRFSGHQFPNYSSELNVNALLLGDSALYLCASSATGLGVGEKLFFGSGTQLSVL.

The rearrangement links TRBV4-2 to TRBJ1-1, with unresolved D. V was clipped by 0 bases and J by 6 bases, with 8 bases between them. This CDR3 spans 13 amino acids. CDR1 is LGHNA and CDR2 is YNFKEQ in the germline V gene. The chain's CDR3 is CASSQDTAPEAFF. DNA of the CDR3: TGTGCCAGCAGCCAAGACACAGCCCCTGAAGCTTTCTTT.

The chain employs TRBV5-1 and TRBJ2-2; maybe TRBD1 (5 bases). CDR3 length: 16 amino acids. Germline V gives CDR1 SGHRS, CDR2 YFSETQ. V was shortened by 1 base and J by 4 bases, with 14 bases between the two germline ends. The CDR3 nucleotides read TGCGCCAGCAGCTTGAGGGATCTTAGGGGCACCGGGGAGCTGTTTTTT. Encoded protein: CASSLRDLRGTGELFF.